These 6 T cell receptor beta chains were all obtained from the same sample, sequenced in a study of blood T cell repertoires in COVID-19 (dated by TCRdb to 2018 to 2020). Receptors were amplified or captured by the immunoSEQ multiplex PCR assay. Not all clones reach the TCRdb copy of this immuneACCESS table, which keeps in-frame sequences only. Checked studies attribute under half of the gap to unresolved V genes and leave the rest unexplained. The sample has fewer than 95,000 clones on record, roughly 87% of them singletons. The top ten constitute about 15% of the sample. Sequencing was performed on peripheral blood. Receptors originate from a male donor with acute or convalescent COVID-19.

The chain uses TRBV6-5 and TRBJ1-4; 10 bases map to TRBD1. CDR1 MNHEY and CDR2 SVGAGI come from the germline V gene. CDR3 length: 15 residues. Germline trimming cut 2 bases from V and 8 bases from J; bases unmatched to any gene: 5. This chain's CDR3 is CASSYRDRGGEKLFF. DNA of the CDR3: TGTGCCAGCAGTTACCGGGACAGGGGTGGGGAAAAACTGTTTTTT.

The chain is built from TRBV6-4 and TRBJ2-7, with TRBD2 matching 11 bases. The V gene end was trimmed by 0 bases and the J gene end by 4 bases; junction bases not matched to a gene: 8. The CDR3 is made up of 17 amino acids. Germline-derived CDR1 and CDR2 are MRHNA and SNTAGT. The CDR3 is CASSDSGLAGPAYEQYF. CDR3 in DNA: TGTGCCAGCAGTGACTCCGGACTAGCGGGCCCCGCATACGAGCAGTACTTC.

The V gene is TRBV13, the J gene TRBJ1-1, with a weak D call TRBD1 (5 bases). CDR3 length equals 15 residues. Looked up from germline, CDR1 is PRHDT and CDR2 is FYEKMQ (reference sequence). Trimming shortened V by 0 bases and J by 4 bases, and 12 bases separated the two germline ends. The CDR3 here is CASSLGRGVGTEAFF. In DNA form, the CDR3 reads TGTGCCAGCAGCTTAGGCCGGGGGGTCGGCACTGAAGCTTTCTTT.

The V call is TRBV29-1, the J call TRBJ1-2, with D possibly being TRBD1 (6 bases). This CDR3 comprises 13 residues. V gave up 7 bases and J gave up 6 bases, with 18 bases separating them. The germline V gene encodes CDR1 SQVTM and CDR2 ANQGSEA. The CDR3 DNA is TGCAGCGCCGGTGCGGGGGCCCTAGATGGCTACACCTTC. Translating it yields CSAGAGALDGYTF.

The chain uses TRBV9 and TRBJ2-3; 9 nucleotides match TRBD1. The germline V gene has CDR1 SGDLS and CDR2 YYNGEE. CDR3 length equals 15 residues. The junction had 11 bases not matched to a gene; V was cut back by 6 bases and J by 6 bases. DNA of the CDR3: TGTGCCAGCACCTCCCGGGGGACAGGGACCGATACGCAGTATTTT. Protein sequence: CASTSRGTGTDTQYF.

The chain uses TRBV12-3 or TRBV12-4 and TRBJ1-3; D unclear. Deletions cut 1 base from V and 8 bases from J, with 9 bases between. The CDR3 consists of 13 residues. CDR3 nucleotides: TGTGCCAGCAGTTTAGTAGAGGGAGACACCATATATTTT. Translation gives CASSLVEGDTIYF.